These T cell receptor beta chains were read from a single sample in a study of blood T cell repertoires in COVID-19. Generated by immunoSEQ multiplex PCR, the TCRdb table keeps only in-frame clones and is missing some. The sample carries about 68,000 clones, 88% recorded once. The material sequenced was peripheral blood. The receptors were gathered from a human donor in a cohort sampled during active COVID-19. The CDR3 runs from the conserved cysteine through the conserved F or W. The D gene is left open where the match is weak. Expanded clones get a size class; other rows say once, few or many, or leave the size out.

CDR3aa: CASSLVSPQHF
CDR3nt: TGTGCCAGCAGTCTCGTATCGCCCCAGCATTTT
d_gene: NA
abundance: NA
v_gene: TRBV28
j_gene: TRBJ1-5

CDR3aa: CASSLVQGKAYEQYF
CDR3nt: TGCGCCAGCAGCCTAGTACAGGGGAAGGCCTACGAGCAGTACTTC
d_gene: TRBD1
abundance: NA
v_gene: TRBV4-1
j_gene: TRBJ2-7

CDR3aa: CASSLLAGNTGELFF
CDR3nt: TGTGCCAGCAGTTTACTAGCGGGGAACACCGGGGAGCTGTTTTTT
d_gene: TRBD2
abundance: NA
v_gene: TRBV27
j_gene: TRBJ2-2

CDR3aa: CASSPRQGTNTGELFF
CDR3nt: TGTGCCAGCAGCCCCCGACAGGGGACGAACACCGGGGAGCTGTTTTTT
d_gene: TRBD1
abundance: NA
v_gene: TRBV9
j_gene: TRBJ2-2

CDR3aa: CASSTTGNSRNTIYF
CDR3nt: TGTGCCAGCTCTACGACAGGGAACTCTCGAAACACCATATATTTT
d_gene: TRBD1
abundance: NA
v_gene: TRBV18
j_gene: TRBJ1-3

CDR3aa: CASSVRATGELFF
CDR3nt: TGTGCCAGCAGCGTCAGGGCAACCGGGGAGCTGTTTTTT
d_gene: NA
abundance: NA
v_gene: TRBV2
j_gene: TRBJ2-2

CDR3aa: CASSLLWNGGGEAFF
CDR3nt: TGTGCCAGCAGCTTGCTATGGAATGGAGGGGGCGAAGCTTTCTTT
d_gene: TRBD1
abundance: NA
v_gene: TRBV5-5
j_gene: TRBJ1-1

CDR3aa: CASSQDWRNSPLHF
CDR3nt: TGCGCCAGCAGCCAAGATTGGAGAAATTCACCCCTCCACTTT
d_gene: NA
abundance: NA
v_gene: TRBV4-1
j_gene: TRBJ1-6

CDR3aa: CASSPQGAGNTIYF
CDR3nt: TGTGCCAGCAGTCCACAGGGTGCTGGAAACACCATATATTTT
d_gene: NA
abundance: few
v_gene: TRBV6-6
j_gene: TRBJ1-3

CDR3aa: CASRDYRAGTEKLFF
CDR3nt: TGTGCCAGCAGGGATTACAGGGCAGGTACTGAAAAACTGTTTTTT
d_gene: NA
abundance: NA
v_gene: TRBV6-5
j_gene: TRBJ1-4

CDR3aa: CASSYAGTYNEQFF
CDR3nt: TGTGCCAGCAGTTACGCCGGGACCTACAATGAGCAGTTCTTC
d_gene: NA
abundance: few
v_gene: TRBV6-6
j_gene: TRBJ2-1

CDR3aa: CASSPPGVTDYGYTF
CDR3nt: TGTGCCAGCTCACCACCCGGGGTTACGGACTATGGCTACACCTTC
d_gene: NA
abundance: NA
v_gene: TRBV18
j_gene: TRBJ1-2

CDR3aa: CASSAQDSGANVLTF
CDR3nt: TGTGCCAGCAGCGCTCAGGACTCTGGGGCCAACGTCCTGACTTTC
d_gene: NA
abundance: NA
v_gene: TRBV4-2
j_gene: TRBJ2-6

CDR3aa: CASSRAAGGLAGELFF
CDR3nt: TGTGCCAGCAGCCGGGCAGCGGGAGGATTGGCCGGGGAGCTGTTTTTT
d_gene: TRBD2
abundance: NA
v_gene: TRBV3-1/TRBV3-2
j_gene: TRBJ2-2

CDR3aa: CASSKVGAGLNTEAFF
CDR3nt: TGTGCCAGCAGCAAAGTCGGCGCAGGGTTGAACACTGAAGCTTTCTTT
d_gene: NA
abundance: NA
v_gene: TRBV21-1
j_gene: TRBJ1-1

CDR3aa: CAWSVRGLLSPEAFF
CDR3nt: TGTGCCTGGAGTGTACGAGGCCTTCTGTCCCCTGAAGCTTTCTTT
d_gene: NA
abundance: NA
v_gene: TRBV30
j_gene: TRBJ1-1

CDR3aa: CASSRVTSGRNNEQFF
CDR3nt: TGTGCCAGCAGCCGGGTGACTAGCGGGCGGAACAATGAGCAGTTCTTC
d_gene: TRBD2
abundance: NA
v_gene: TRBV3-1/TRBV3-2
j_gene: TRBJ2-1

CDR3aa: CASSQDRGDYTEAFF
CDR3nt: TGCGCCAGCAGCCAAGATCGGGGGGATTACACTGAAGCTTTCTTT
d_gene: NA
abundance: NA
v_gene: TRBV4-1
j_gene: TRBJ1-1

CDR3aa: CASSFRERGTGELFF
CDR3nt: TGTGCCAGCAGCTTCCGGGAGCGGGGCACCGGGGAGCTGTTTTTT
d_gene: TRBD2
abundance: NA
v_gene: TRBV7-9
j_gene: TRBJ2-2

CDR3aa: CASSFTGGKGQPQHF
CDR3nt: TGTGCCAGCAGTTTCACAGGGGGGAAGGGTCAGCCCCAGCATTTT
d_gene: TRBD1
abundance: NA
v_gene: TRBV6-2/TRBV6-3
j_gene: TRBJ1-5

CDR3aa: CASSLGPEKYQETQYF
CDR3nt: TGCGCCAGCAGCTTGGGACCGGAGAAGTACCAAGAGACCCAGTACTTC
d_gene: NA
abundance: NA
v_gene: TRBV5-1
j_gene: TRBJ2-5

CDR3aa: CSASLSSGSSVYTQYF
CDR3nt: TGCAGTGCTAGTCTTTCTAGCGGGTCTTCCGTATATACGCAGTATTTT
d_gene: TRBD2
abundance: NA
v_gene: TRBV20-1
j_gene: TRBJ2-3

CDR3aa: CASSYSRYMNTEAFF
CDR3nt: TGTGCCAGCAGTTACTCCCGTTATATGAACACTGAAGCTTTCTTT
d_gene: NA
abundance: few
v_gene: TRBV6-5
j_gene: TRBJ1-1

CDR3aa: CASSLPGTGELFF
CDR3nt: TGTGCCAGCAGCTTACCCGGCACCGGGGAGCTGTTTTTT
d_gene: NA
abundance: NA
v_gene: TRBV7-9
j_gene: TRBJ2-2

CDR3aa: CASSPSASYNEQFF
CDR3nt: TGTGCCAGCAGCCCTAGCGCCAGCTACAATGAGCAGTTCTTC
d_gene: NA
abundance: NA
v_gene: TRBV3-1/TRBV3-2
j_gene: TRBJ2-1

CDR3aa: CASRGGTGNTEAFF
CDR3nt: TGTGCCAGCAGGGGGGGGACAGGGAACACTGAAGCTTTCTTT
d_gene: TRBD1
abundance: once
v_gene: TRBV28
j_gene: TRBJ1-1